Below, 20 T cell receptor beta chains from the same sample are listed, as sequenced in a study of Graves' ophthalmopathy and Graves' hyperthyroidism. Scientists amplified the TCR beta CDR3 regions from RNA transcripts. The first-round RT-PCR employed HTBI primers together with the Qiagen OneStep RT-PCR kit. A multiplex PCR was then performed as the second round. TCRdb used MiXCR to reprocess the multiplex PCR reads, holding one entry per CDR3 protein. The table records more than 1,000,000 distinct CDR3 sequences, around a third of them present only once. Material: peripheral blood or thyroid tissue (not recorded which). These receptors were taken from an adult man with Graves' hyperthyroidism.

This clonotype has a count of ten or more. The chain is built from TRBV9 and TRBJ2-6; TRBD2 might be the D (6 bases). Germline V gene sequence: CDR1 SGDLS, CDR2 YYNGEE. The V gene lost 0 bases and the J gene lost 0 bases, with 13 bases spanning the gap. This CDR3 has 18 residues. CDR3 in amino acids: CASSVAGVFGSGANVLTF. For the CDR3, the DNA is TGTGCCAGCAGCGTAGCGGGGGTCTTTGGCTCTGGGGCCAACGTCCTGACTTTC.

The chain uses TRBV24-1 and TRBJ2-5; 8 bases are shared with TRBD1. Germline CDR1 reads KGHDR; CDR2 reads SFDVKD. The CDR3 runs to 15 residues. V lost 3 bases, J lost 3 bases, and 5 bases stayed unmatched. The CDR3 bases are TGTGCCACCAGTGATCTCCGGGACAGGAAAGAGACCCAGTACTTC. It translates to CATSDLRDRKETQYF.

This clonotype was seen repeatedly, ten times or more. The V call is TRBV5-1, the J call TRBJ1-2, with D possibly being TRBD1 (6 bases). This CDR3 is 13 amino acids long. Germline CDR1 is SGHRS and CDR2 is YFSETQ. V lost 1 base and J 6 bases, leaving 10 bases between the germline ends. The CDR3 DNA is TGCGCCAGCAGCTTGCAGGGGACGGATGGCTACACCTTC. Protein product: CASSLQGTDGYTF. The full variable domain, its missing parts supplied by reference TRBV5-1 and TRBJ1-2, is KAGVTQTPRYLIKTRGQQVTLSCSPISGHRSVSWYQQTPGQGLQFLFEYFSETQRNKGNFPGRFSGRQFSNSRSEMNVSTLELGDSALYLCASSLQGTDGYTFGSGTRLTVV.

CDR3 in DNA: TGTGCCAGCAGTGAAGAGGGAGGACAGAGCTATGGCTACACCTTC. Translated: CASSEEGGQSYGYTF. The chain is built from TRBV6-5 and TRBJ1-2; TRBD1 might be the D (6 bases). V lost 5 bases and J lost 4, with 17 bases in between. The CDR3 has 15 amino acids. Germline V gene data show CDR1 as MNHEY and CDR2 as SVGAGI.

Ten or more counts support this clonotype. The rearrangement links TRBV20-1 to TRBJ1-5; the D is unclear. Between the trimmed V and J ends, which lost 0 bases and 1 base, there was a span of 4 bases. This CDR3 has 13 residues. Germline V lookup: CDR1 DFQATT, CDR2 SNEGSKA (reference sequence). As DNA, the CDR3 is TGCAGTGCTAGAGATTGGAGCAATCAGCCCCAGCATTTT. As protein: CSARDWSNQPQHF.

This clonotype has at least ten counts. The chain combines TRBV5-1 with TRBJ1-2; no clear D gene. The V and J ends lost 0 bases and 6 bases respectively, with 12 bases between them. Per germline, CDR1 SGHRS and CDR2 YFSETQ. The CDR3 is made up of 14 amino acids. CDR3 in amino acids: CASSLAGVRDGYTF. CDR3 DNA sequence: TGCGCCAGCAGCTTGGCGGGCGTACGTGATGGCTACACCTTC.

This clonotype has a handful of counts. The chain links TRBV4-1 to TRBJ1-1, with D maybe TRBD1 (5 bases). V lost 0 bases and J lost 11, with 13 bases in between. The CDR3 is 13 amino acids. Germline assignment: CDR1 MGHRA and CDR2 YSYEKL. The CDR3 sequence is CASSQEERQPAFF. The DNA of the CDR3 is TGCGCCAGCAGCCAAGAGGAACGACAGCCCGCTTTCTTT.

The V and J genes are TRBV7-9 and TRBJ1-3; D gene unclear. Germline V gene lookup returns CDR1 SEHNR and CDR2 FQNEAQ (reference sequence). The CDR3 spans 15 residues. The germline V and J ends were trimmed by 5 bases and 2 bases, with 13 bases remaining between them. CDR3 coding DNA: TGTGCCAGCAGCCTCCTTCCCGGGACTGGAAACACCATATATTTT. This codes for CASSLLPGTGNTIYF.

To note about this clonotype: At one of its ends the junction is not consistent with the germline gene, which may arise from a read error. V is TRBV7-2 and J is TRBJ1-5; D is undetermined. The V gene's germline CDR1 is SGHTA and CDR2 FQGNSA. The CDR3 covers 15 residues. The chain's CDR3 is CVSSLAYGRDQPQHF. The CDR3 DNA follows: TGTGTCAGCAGCTTAGCGTACGGGCGTGATCAGCCCCAGCATTTT.

A remark on this clonotype: The missing conserved phenylalanine or tryptophan at the end of this CDR3 makes a read error likely. No DNA is shown, since the ends of the CDR3 on it are uncertain; the CDR3 is the one TCRdb lists. The rearrangement links TRBV24-1 to TRBJ1-6. Germline CDR1 and CDR2: KGHDR and SFDVKD. The CDR3 region is 10 residues in length, termini included. The CDR3 reads CATSDLALNY.

This clonotype was observed many times. The CDR3 DNA is TGCGCCAGCAGCCCAACAGGGGAGAGCGGCACTGAAGCTTTCTTT. The encoded protein is CASSPTGESGTEAFF. V usage is TRBV5-1 and J usage is TRBJ1-1, with 7 bases that match TRBD1. V dropped 4 bases and J dropped 4; count of bases not matched to a gene: 10. In germline, CDR1 is SGHRS, CDR2 YFSETQ. The CDR3 runs to 15 residues.

This clonotype was counted a few times. The V call is TRBV28, the J call TRBJ1-5, with 9 bases matching TRBD1. There are 16 residues in the CDR3. Germline V gene data show CDR1 as MDHEN and CDR2 as SYDVKM. V gave up 1 base and J gave up 6 bases; unmatched junction bases: 7. The DNA of the CDR3 is TGTGCCAGCAGTTTATCGGACAGGGGAGGGGCTCAGCCCCAGCATTTT. This translates into CASSLSDRGGAQPQHF.

The chain couples TRBV20-1 to TRBJ2-7; 10 positions agree with TRBD2. The CDR3 contains 15 residues. Germline V gives CDR1 DFQATT, CDR2 SNEGSKA (reference sequence). After removal of 1 base from V and 0 bases from J, the junction contained 3 bases not matched to a gene. The DNA for the CDR3 is TGCAGTGCTAGAGGGCTAGCGGGAGACTCCTACGAGCAGTACTTC. Amino acid sequence: CSARGLAGDSYEQYF.

J is TRBJ2-5 and V is TRBV25-1, with D unclear. The CDR3 runs 15 residues. The germline CDR1 and CDR2 sequences are MGHDK and SYGVNS. Trimming pared 3 bases from V and 5 bases from J, leaving 16 bases between. DNA for the CDR3: TGTGCCAGCAGTGATTTTAGCAGTCTCGGGGAGACCCAGTACTTC. Translation: CASSDFSSLGETQYF. The full variable domain, rest sourced from reference TRBV25-1 and TRBJ2-5, is EADIYQTPRYLVIGTGKKITLECSQTMGHDKMYWYQQDPGMELHLIHYSYGVNSTEKGDLSSESTVSRIRTEHFPLTLESARPSHTSQYLCASSDFSSLGETQYFGPGTRLLVL.

In its sample, this clonotype was seen many times. The chain couples TRBV4-1 to TRBJ2-5, with TRBD2 matching over 9 bases. After removal of 1 base from V and 7 bases from J, the junction contained 7 bases not matched to a gene. Per the germline V gene, CDR1 is MGHRA and CDR2 is YSYEKL. The CDR3 length is 15 residues. This CDR3 reads CASSQASGDRGTQYF. CDR3 sequence (DNA): TGCGCCAGCAGCCAAGCTAGCGGGGACCGTGGGACCCAGTACTTC.

The genes are TRBV10-3 and TRBJ1-6; possible D gene TRBD1, 6 bases. The CDR3 totals 15 residues. The V and J ends lost 3 bases and 1 base respectively, with 7 bases between them. CDR1 is ENHRY, CDR2 SYGVKD, per germline. CDR3 protein: CAISEGGSYNSPLHF. The CDR3 DNA sequence: TGTGCCATCAGTGAAGGGGGGTCCTATAATTCACCCCTCCACTTT.

This clonotype occurred many times. The chain recombines TRBV11-2 with TRBJ2-7; D is uncertain. The CDR3 consists of 15 residues. V shed 0 bases and J shed 0 bases, with 9 bases lying between them. Germline V gene lookup returns CDR1 SGHAT and CDR2 FQNNGV. This CDR3 is CASSLDRHSSYEQYF. The CDR3 DNA sequence: TGTGCCAGCAGCTTAGATCGGCACTCCTCCTACGAGCAGTACTTC.

The chain has TRBV24-1 and TRBJ2-5; D may be TRBD1 or TRBD2 (5 bases each). Per the germline V gene, CDR1 is KGHDR and CDR2 is SFDVKD. Trimming pared 1 base from V and 9 bases from J, leaving 23 bases between. The CDR3 length is 17 residues. CDR3 coding DNA: TGTGCCACCAGTGATTTTGGGGGAGCGGAGCCGGCGTTGGCCCAGTACTTC. It specifies CATSDFGGAEPALAQYF.

Regarding this clonotype: A much larger clone sits a single nucleotide away, making a read error possible. The rearrangement links TRBV5-4 to TRBJ2-5, with a weak D call TRBD1 (5 bases). The CDR3 covers 14 residues. Between the trimmed V and J ends, which lost 6 bases and 4 bases, there was a span of 16 bases. The germline CDR1 and CDR2 sequences are SGHNT and YYREEE (reference sequence). The CDR3 sequence: CASIMRGQGETQYF. The DNA for the CDR3 is TGTGCCAGCATCATGAGAGGCCAGGGAGAGACCCAGTACTTC. Supplemented by reference TRBV5-4 and TRBJ2-5, the full variable domain reads ETGVTQSPTHLIKTRGQQVTLRCSSQSGHNTVSWYQQALGQGPQFIFQYYREEENGRGNFPPRFSGLQFPNYSSELNVNALELDDSALYLCASIMRGQGETQYFGPGTRLLVL.

V and J are TRBV10-3 and TRBJ2-5, with TRBD2 matching 9 bases. The J call is doubtful: the DNA matches TRBJ2-1 better. The germline CDR1 and CDR2 sequences are ENHRY and SYGVKD. The CDR3 runs 17 residues. The CDR3: CAISESGGLTSYNEQFF. CDR3 coding DNA: TGTGCCATCAGTGAGAGCGGGGGGCTCACTTCCTACAATGAGCAGTTCTTC.